Described below is a single T cell receptor beta chain sequence and its context. Antigen unknown. The CDR3 extends 3 residues past the end of the read, so its final part is completed from the germline J gene. This sample was included in a study of T cells in women clearing cervical HPV infection. The overall study: Donors had HPV16-related CIN3 or worse; 2 had invasive cancer. Study-level findings and limits: Controls had more TRBV6-7 (about 0.16%) than cases (roughly 0.11%). Unknown T-cell numbers per sample may underlie the richness differences.

Produced via immunoSEQ multiplex PCR; TCRdb's table is partial and in-frame only. In total, the table holds approximately 12,000 clones. The V end was cut by 5 bases, the J end by 7 bases, with 14 bases between. Germline V gene lookup returns CDR1 SGHTA and CDR2 FQGTGA. This CDR3 region has 13 residues. The J gene is TRBJ1-1, the V gene TRBV7-3; possibly TRBD1 for D (5 bases). The sequence came from a woman between 18 and 70 years old with a cervical HPV16 infection that either progressed to CIN3+ or cleared (not recorded which). Material: blood buffy coat. The CDR3 loop reads CASSLRGGVEAFF. Partial CDR3 DNA: TGTGCCAGCAGCCTGAGGGGTGGCGTTGAA.